These 5 T cell receptor beta chains share one sample of origin, sequenced in a study of CD8 T cells in Susac syndrome (dated by TCRdb to about 2019). The library came from the immunoSEQ multiplex PCR assay. RNA was extracted using the RNeasy kit, and roughly 0.5 to 1 ug of the RNA was reverse transcribed with random hexamers. The public reads were run again by TCRdb, first through fastp at Q25 and then through MiXCR, and only productive beta chains were kept. Rows with one shared CDR3 protein collapse into an entry with the most common genes and DNA. In all, the sample holds about 200,000 distinct CDR3 sequences, and 80% to 95% of those were seen once. The leading ten clones occupy about 0.12% of the sample. Sequencing was performed on CD8+ T cells from PBMCs. The receptors were sampled from a human donor with multiple sclerosis.

This rearrangement joins TRBV6-1 to TRBJ1-2; no clear D gene. This CDR3 contains 14 residues. Germline lookup yields CDR1 MNHNS and CDR2 SASEGT. V gave up 6 bases and J gave up 0 bases, with 11 bases separating them. The CDR3 sequence: CASRTGMANYGYTF. In nucleotides, the CDR3 is TGTGCCAGCAGGACGGGGATGGCTAACTATGGCTACACCTTC.

The genes are TRBV13 and TRBJ2-7; TRBD1 matches 7 bases. The V and J ends lost 5 bases and 5 bases, in that order; junction bases with no gene match: 6. The CDR3 totals 13 residues. CDR1 PRHDT and CDR2 FYEKMQ come from the germline V gene (reference sequence). CDR3 in DNA: TGTGCCAGCAGCAGCTCGGGACAGCACGAGCAGTACTTC. This translates into CASSSSGQHEQYF.

Only one count was recorded for this clonotype. The chain recombines TRBV13 with TRBJ2-1, with 8 nucleotides matching TRBD2. V lost 2 bases to trimming and J lost 0 bases; unmatched junction nucleotides: 3. The CDR3 loop spans 16 amino acids. CDR1 PRHDT and CDR2 FYEKMQ come from the germline V gene (reference sequence). CDR3 coding DNA: TGTGCCAGCAGCTTAAGGAGCGGGAGCTCCTACAATGAGCAGTTCTTC. Protein product: CASSLRSGSSYNEQFF.

The chain employs TRBV7-2 and TRBJ2-7, with 9 positions matching TRBD2. The germline V gene has CDR1 SGHTA and CDR2 FQGNSA. Trimming at V came to 2 bases and at J to 3 bases, leaving 5 bases not matched to a gene. The CDR3 contains 15 residues. The CDR3 sequence: CASSLSGGGVYEQYF. The CDR3 DNA sequence: TGTGCCAGCAGCTTATCTGGCGGGGGGGTCTACGAGCAGTACTTC. The full variable domain, its missing parts supplied by reference TRBV7-2 and TRBJ2-7, is GAGVSQSPSNKVTEKGKDVELRCDPISGHTALYWYRQSLGQGLEFLIYFQGNSAPDKSGLPSDRFSAERTGGSVSTLTIQRTQQEDSAVYLCASSLSGGGVYEQYFGPGTRLTVT.

J is TRBJ2-1 and V is TRBV20-1; TRBD1 is a possible D gene (6 bases). Germline-derived CDR1 and CDR2 are DFQATT and SNEGSKA (reference sequence). V lost 3 bases, J lost 0 bases, and 12 bases lay in between. This CDR3 comprises 15 residues. Here the CDR3 reads CSARGARHSYNEQFF. Written as DNA, the CDR3 is TGCAGTGCTAGGGGGGCACGCCACTCCTACAATGAGCAGTTCTTC.